This is a list of T cell receptor beta chains from one sample in a study of patients and donors after allogeneic stem cell transplantation. Using its own MiXCR run on the RT-PCR reads, TCRdb lists one record per CDR3 protein. In the table there are some 960,000 distinct CDR3 sequences, about 20% of which are singletons. The specimen was blood, either unsorted or a sorted T cell fraction (not recorded which). Receptors were obtained from a human donor who was either an allogeneic HSCT recipient or a stem cell or donor lymphocyte infusion donor (not recorded which). It is not recorded whose cells these are; they may come from a transplant donor. Both conserved end residues are part of each CDR3. Each record gives: J gene, CDR3 length, V gene, D gene, clone size, CDR3 DNA, CDR3 protein. D genes are given only for firm matches. Not every row has a clone size; where given, it reads once, few, many or a size class.

TRBJ2-5,16,TRBV10-3,TRBD2,.,TGTGCCATCAGTGAGTGGGGACTAGCGGGAGAAGAGACCCAGTACTTC,CAISEWGLAGEETQYF
TRBJ1-1,14,TRBV24-1,.,few,TGTGCCACCAGTGACGGGCCTCCGAACACTGAAGCTTTCTTT,CATSDGPPNTEAFF
TRBJ2-1,17,TRBV11-2,TRBD2,few,TGTGCCAGCAGCTTAGGGGTCCTAGCGGGGGGGCAAGATGAGCAGTTCTTC,CASSLGVLAGGQDEQFF
TRBJ2-2,10,TRBV12-3/TRBV12-4,.,many,TGTGCCAGTCTGGCCGGGGAGCTGTTTTTT,CASLAGELFF
TRBJ2-6,15,TRBV7-3,TRBD1,few,TGTGCCAGCACCACAGGGGGCTCTGGGGCCAACGTCCTGACTTTC,CASTTGGSGANVLTF
TRBJ2-1,16,TRBV7-2,.,.,TGTGCCAGCAGCAGATACCGGGACAAGCCCTACAATGAGCAGTTCTTC,CASSRYRDKPYNEQFF
TRBJ2-2,16,TRBV5-1,.,.,TGCGCCAGCAGCTTGGAGGCGGGGAGTTCGACCGGGGAGCTGTTTTTT,CASSLEAGSSTGELFF
TRBJ2-7,14,TRBV29-1,TRBD2,.,TGCAGCGTTACGGGACTAGCGGGAGAAAGCGAGCAGTACTTC,CSVTGLAGESEQYF
TRBJ2-1,15,TRBV6-2/TRBV6-3,.,few,TGTGCCAGCAGTTACGATAGGGGTCCCTACAATGAGCAGTTCTTC,CASSYDRGPYNEQFF
TRBJ2-7,14,TRBV12-3/TRBV12-4,TRBD2,few,TGTGCCAGCAGTTCCGGGGACTACTCCTACGAGCAGTACTTC,CASSSGDYSYEQYF
TRBJ2-5,16,TRBV7-9,.,.,TGTGCCAGCAGCTTATCCGGACAGAACCACCAAGAGACCCAGTACTTC,CASSLSGQNHQETQYF